This is a list of T cell receptor beta chains from one sample in a study of CD8 T cells in Susac syndrome. MiXCR was run by TCRdb on the immunoSEQ multiplex PCR reads, yielding one entry per CDR3 protein. The sample has some 210,000 distinct CDR3 sequences, 94% seen once; the top ten hold about 0.14%. Sequencing used CD4+ T cells from PBMCs. The source is a human donor with Susac syndrome. CDR3s include the opening cysteine and the closing phenylalanine or tryptophan. A D gene is named only where the DNA matches it firmly. Rows may omit the clone size; those that give it use once, few, many or a size class.

j_call clone_size cdr3_length v_call d_call cdr3_nt cdr3_aa
TRBJ1-2 NA 13 TRBV20-1 NA TGCAGTGCTAGGGATAATGGACTAGGCCGCTACACCTTC CSARDNGLGRYTF
TRBJ2-5 NA 15 TRBV9 TRBD2 TGTGCCAGCAGCGCCGTACTAGCGACCCAAGAGACCCAGTACTTC CASSAVLATQETQYF
TRBJ1-4 NA 14 TRBV12-3/TRBV12-4 NA TGTGCCAGCAGCATTACAGGGTTCGTTGAAAAACTGTTTTTT CASSITGFVEKLFF
TRBJ2-5 once 13 TRBV5-4 NA TGTGCCAGCAGCTTGATGAGGGGAGAGACCCAGTACTTC CASSLMRGETQYF
TRBJ1-6 NA 18 TRBV12-3/TRBV12-4 TRBD1 TGTGCCAGCAGTCCACCAATAGGACAGGGGAACTATAATTCACCCCTCCACTTT CASSPPIGQGNYNSPLHF
TRBJ1-2 NA 19 TRBV6-5 NA TGTGCCAGCAGTTACTTTTTCAACGGGAACAGGGTTGAGGGCTATGGCTACACCTTC CASSYFFNGNRVEGYGYTF
TRBJ1-3 NA 17 TRBV6-8 NA TGTGCCAGCAGTTACTCGAGGGGCCTGAGCTCTGGAAACACCATATATTTT CASSYSRGLSSGNTIYF
TRBJ2-2 NA 14 TRBV9 NA TGTGCCAGCAGCGTACTACACAACACCGGGGAGCTGTTTTTT CASSVLHNTGELFF
TRBJ1-3 NA 13 TRBV30 NA TGTGCCTGGGCCTCAAACAATGGAAACACCATATATTTT CAWASNNGNTIYF
TRBJ1-4 NA 14 TRBV30 TRBD1 TGTGCCTGGAGCGGGGACAGCATTAATGAAAAACTGTTTTTT CAWSGDSINEKLFF
TRBJ1-4 NA 15 TRBV4-2 NA TGTGCCAGCAGCCAAGACAGGGAGGGGAGTGAAAAACTGTTTTTT CASSQDREGSEKLFF
TRBJ2-5 NA 14 TRBV18 NA TGTGCCAGCTCACCTGACGGGTACCAAGAGACCCAGTACTTC CASSPDGYQETQYF
TRBJ1-3 NA 15 TRBV6-5 NA TGTGCCAGCAGTTACAACGCAGACTCTGGAAACACCATATATTTT CASSYNADSGNTIYF
TRBJ2-1 NA 18 TRBV20-1 TRBD2 TGCAGTGCGGCTACCGGGACTAGCGGGGGGCAGACCTACAATGAGCAGTTCTTC CSAATGTSGGQTYNEQFF
TRBJ2-1 once 15 TRBV2 NA TGTGCCAGCAGTGTTCAACAGGCGCCCTTATATGAGCAGTTCTTC CASSVQQAPLYEQFF
TRBJ2-6 NA 16 TRBV29-1 NA TGCAGCGTGGAGGGCGGGGTGAGCTCTGGGGCCAACGTCCTGACTTTC CSVEGGVSSGANVLTF
TRBJ1-2 NA 16 TRBV4-1 NA TGCGCCAGCAGCCAAGGGGAGTTCAATACGAACTATGGCTACACCTTC CASSQGEFNTNYGYTF
TRBJ1-6 NA 13 TRBV7-9 NA TGTGCCAGCAGTCGGGGGATTAACTCACCCCTCCACTTT CASSRGINSPLHF
TRBJ1-1 once 14 TRBV13 NA TGTGCCAGCAGCTTCAGGAGTATACTGGGTGAAGCTTTCTTT CASSFRSILGEAFF
TRBJ2-1 few 18 TRBV9 NA TGTGCCAGCAGCGTAGGCCCTGTCGGGGGGACAAAAGGTAATGAGCAGTTCTTC CASSVGPVGGTKGNEQFF
TRBJ1-2 NA 14 TRBV20-1 NA TGCAGTGCCTTGGCCCCGGGGGGAGACTATGGCTACACCTTC CSALAPGGDYGYTF
TRBJ1-4 NA 13 TRBV7-2 NA TGTGCCAGCAGGGAATACGGCCCCGAAAAACTGTTTTTT CASREYGPEKLFF
TRBJ1-5 NA 14 TRBV6-2/TRBV6-3 NA TGTGCCAGCAGTTACCGGGCCTCGTCTCAGCCCCAGCATTTT CASSYRASSQPQHF
TRBJ2-4 NA 15 TRBV30 NA TGTGCCTGGAGCGATGGGGGCCTGACCAAAAACATTCAGTACTTC CAWSDGGLTKNIQYF
TRBJ1-4 NA 16 TRBV5-5 TRBD1 TGTGCCAGCAGCTTGGAGGGGGCTCGGGTTAATGAAAAACTGTTTTTT CASSLEGARVNEKLFF
TRBJ1-4 NA 16 TRBV4-3 NA TGCGCCAGCAGCCCCCGTACGACAGGCTTTAATGAAAAACTGTTTTTT CASSPRTTGFNEKLFF
TRBJ1-5 NA 15 TRBV5-4 NA TGTGCCAGCAGCTCGCAAGGGGGGGAGAATCAGCCCCAGCATTTT CASSSQGGENQPQHF
TRBJ1-1 NA 14 TRBV11-2 NA TGTGCCAGCAGCTTAGGAGGAGGGTTCACTGAAGCTTTCTTT CASSLGGGFTEAFF
TRBJ1-1 NA 11 TRBV7-9 NA TGTGCCAGCAGCTTGAGCGCTGAAGCTTTCTTT CASSLSAEAFF